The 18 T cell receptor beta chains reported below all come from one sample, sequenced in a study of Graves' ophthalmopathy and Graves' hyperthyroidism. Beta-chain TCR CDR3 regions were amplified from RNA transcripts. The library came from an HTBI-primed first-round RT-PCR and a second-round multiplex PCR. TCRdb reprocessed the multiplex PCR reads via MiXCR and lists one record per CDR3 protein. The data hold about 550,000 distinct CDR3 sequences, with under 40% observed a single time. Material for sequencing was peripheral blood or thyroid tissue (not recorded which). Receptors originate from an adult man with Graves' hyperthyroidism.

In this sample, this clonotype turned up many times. CDR3 loop: CASSEGPGGNQPQHF. Here the CDR3 DNA reads TGTGCCAGCAGTGAAGGACCAGGGGGAAATCAGCCCCAGCATTTT. The chain couples TRBV2 to TRBJ1-5; 7 bases fit TRBD1. The CDR3 extends over 15 amino acids. Germline loops: CDR1 SNHLY, CDR2 FYNNEI. Trimming cost V 1 base and J 4 bases; bases outside gene matches: 4. Based on the CDR3 plus reference TRBV2 and TRBJ1-5, the full variable domain is EPEVTQTPSHQVTQMGQEVILRCVPISNHLYFYWYRQILGQKVEFLVSFYNNEISEKSEIFDDQFSVERPDGSNFTLKIRSTKLEDSAMYFCASSEGPGGNQPQHFGDGTRLSIL.

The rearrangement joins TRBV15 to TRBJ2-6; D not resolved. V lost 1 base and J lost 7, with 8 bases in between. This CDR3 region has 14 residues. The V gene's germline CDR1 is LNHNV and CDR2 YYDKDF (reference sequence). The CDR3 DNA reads TGTGCCACCAGCAGAGGGGAAGCAGCCAACGTCCTGACTTTC. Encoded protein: CATSRGEAANVLTF. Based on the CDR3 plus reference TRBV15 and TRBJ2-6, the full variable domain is DAMVIQNPRYQVTQFGKPVTLSCSQTLNHNVMYWYQQKSSQAPKLLFHYYDKDFNNEADTPDNFQSRRPNTSFCFLDIRSPGLGDTAMYLCATSRGEAANVLTFGAGSRLTVL.

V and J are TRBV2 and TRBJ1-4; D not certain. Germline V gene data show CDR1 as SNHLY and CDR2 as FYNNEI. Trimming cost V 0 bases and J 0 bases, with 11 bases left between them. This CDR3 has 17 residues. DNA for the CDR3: TGTGCCAGCAGTGAAGCCCGGAGTATATCAACTAATGAAAAACTGTTTTTT. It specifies CASSEARSISTNEKLFF.

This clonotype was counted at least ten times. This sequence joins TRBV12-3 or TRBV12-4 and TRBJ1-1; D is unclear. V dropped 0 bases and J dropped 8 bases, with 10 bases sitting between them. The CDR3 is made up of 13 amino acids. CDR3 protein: CASSLAVFREAFF. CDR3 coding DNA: TGTGCCAGCAGTTTAGCGGTATTCAGGGAAGCTTTCTTT.

The CDR3 DNA reads as TGTGCCAGTAGTAACCGACTTAGACAGGGCGCTGGGGCCAACGTCCTGACTTTC. It is translated as CASSNRLRQGAGANVLTF. The V gene is TRBV19, the J gene TRBJ2-6; 7 bases align to TRBD1. CDR3 length: 18 amino acids. Trimming at V came to 4 bases and at J to 2 bases, leaving 11 bases not matched to a gene. Germline lookup yields CDR1 LNHDA and CDR2 SQIVND (reference sequence).

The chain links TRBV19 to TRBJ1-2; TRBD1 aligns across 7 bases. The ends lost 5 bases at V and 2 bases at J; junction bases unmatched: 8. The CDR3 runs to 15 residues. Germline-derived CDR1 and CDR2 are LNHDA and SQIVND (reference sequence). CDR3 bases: TGTGCCAGTAGTCCACGACAGGGCCTAAACTATGGCTACACCTTC. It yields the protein CASSPRQGLNYGYTF.

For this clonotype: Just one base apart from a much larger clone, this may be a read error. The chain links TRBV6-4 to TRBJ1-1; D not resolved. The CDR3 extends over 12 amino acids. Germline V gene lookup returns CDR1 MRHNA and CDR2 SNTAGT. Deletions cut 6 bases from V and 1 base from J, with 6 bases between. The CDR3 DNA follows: TGTGCCAGCAGGCAGCCGAACACTGAAGCTTTCTTT. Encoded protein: CASRQPNTEAFF.

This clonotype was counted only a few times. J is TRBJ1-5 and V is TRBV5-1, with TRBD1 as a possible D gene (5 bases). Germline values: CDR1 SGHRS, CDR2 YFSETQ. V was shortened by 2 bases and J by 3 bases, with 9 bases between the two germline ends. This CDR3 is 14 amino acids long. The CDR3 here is CASSFGGVNQPQHF. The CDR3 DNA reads TGCGCCAGCAGCTTTGGAGGGGTCAATCAGCCCCAGCATTTT.

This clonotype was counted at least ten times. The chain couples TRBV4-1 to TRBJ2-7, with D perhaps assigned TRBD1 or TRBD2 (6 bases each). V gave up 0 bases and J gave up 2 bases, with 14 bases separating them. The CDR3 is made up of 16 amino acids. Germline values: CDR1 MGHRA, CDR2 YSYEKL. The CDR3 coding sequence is TGCGCCAGCAGCCAAGATAGGGGGGCCGGAACCTACGAGCAGTACTTC. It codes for CASSQDRGAGTYEQYF.

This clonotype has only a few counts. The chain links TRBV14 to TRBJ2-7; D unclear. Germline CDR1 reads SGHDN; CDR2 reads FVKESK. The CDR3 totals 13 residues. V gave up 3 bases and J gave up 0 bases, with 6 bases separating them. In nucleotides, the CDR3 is TGTGCCAGCAGCCATCGTAACTCCTACGAGCAGTACTTC. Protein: CASSHRNSYEQYF. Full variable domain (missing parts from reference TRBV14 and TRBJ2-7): EAGVTQFPSHSVIEKGQTVTLRCDPISGHDNLYWYRRVMGKEIKFLLHFVKESKQDESGMPNNRFLAERTGGTYSTLKVQPAELEDSGVYFCASSHRNSYEQYFGPGTRLTVT.

CDR3 region: CASSPGTGTSGHRELFF. DNA of the CDR3: TGTGCCAGCAGCCCCGGGACAGGGACTAGCGGCCACCGGGAGCTGTTTTTT. The chain couples TRBV7-9 to TRBJ2-2, with 11 nucleotides matching TRBD2. V trimming: 5 bases; J trimming: 9 bases; junction bases outside the gene matches: 14. The CDR3 is 17 amino acids. The germline CDR1 and CDR2 sequences are SEHNR and FQNEAQ (reference sequence).

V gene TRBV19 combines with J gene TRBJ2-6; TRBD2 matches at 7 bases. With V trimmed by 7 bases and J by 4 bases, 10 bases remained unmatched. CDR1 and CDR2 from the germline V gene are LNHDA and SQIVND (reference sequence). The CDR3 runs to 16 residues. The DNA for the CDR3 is TGTGCCAGTAACGGGCCGGGAGGCTCCGGGGCCAACGTCCTGACTTTC. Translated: CASNGPGGSGANVLTF.

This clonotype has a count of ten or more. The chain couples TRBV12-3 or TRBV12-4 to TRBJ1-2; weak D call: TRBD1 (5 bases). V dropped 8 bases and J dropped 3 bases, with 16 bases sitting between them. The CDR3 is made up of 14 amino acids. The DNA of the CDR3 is TGTGCCAGCTCTAAAGGGGAGTGGGACTATGGCTACACCTTC. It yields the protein CASSKGEWDYGYTF.

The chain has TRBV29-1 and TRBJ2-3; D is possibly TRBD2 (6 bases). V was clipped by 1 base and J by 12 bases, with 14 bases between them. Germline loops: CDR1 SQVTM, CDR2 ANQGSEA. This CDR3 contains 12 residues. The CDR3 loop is CSVEVRLAHQYF. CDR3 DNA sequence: TGCAGCGTTGAAGTGCGGCTAGCGCATCAGTATTTT.

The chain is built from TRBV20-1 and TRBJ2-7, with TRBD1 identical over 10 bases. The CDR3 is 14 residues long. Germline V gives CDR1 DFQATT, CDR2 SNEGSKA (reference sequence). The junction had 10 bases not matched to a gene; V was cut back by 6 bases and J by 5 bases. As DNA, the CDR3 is TGCAGTGCCGCACTGGGACAGGGGATCCACGAGCAGTACTTC. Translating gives CSAALGQGIHEQYF.

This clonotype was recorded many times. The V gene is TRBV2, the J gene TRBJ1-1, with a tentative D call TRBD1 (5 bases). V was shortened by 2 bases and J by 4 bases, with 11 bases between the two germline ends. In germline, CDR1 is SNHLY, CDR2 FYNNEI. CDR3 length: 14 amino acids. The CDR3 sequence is CASSEQGEGTEAFF. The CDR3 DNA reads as TGTGCCAGCAGTGAACAGGGCGAGGGCACTGAAGCTTTCTTT.

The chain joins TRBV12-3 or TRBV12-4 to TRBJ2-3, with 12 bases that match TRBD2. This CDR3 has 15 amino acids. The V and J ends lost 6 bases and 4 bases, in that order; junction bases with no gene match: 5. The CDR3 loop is CASRSGTSGSDTQYF. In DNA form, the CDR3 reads TGTGCCAGCAGATCCGGGACTAGCGGGTCAGATACGCAGTATTTT.

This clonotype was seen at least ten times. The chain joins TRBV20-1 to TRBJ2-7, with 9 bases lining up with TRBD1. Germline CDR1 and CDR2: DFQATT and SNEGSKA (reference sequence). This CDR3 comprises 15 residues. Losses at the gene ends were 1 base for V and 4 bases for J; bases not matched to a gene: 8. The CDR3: CSARGTGGFQYEQYF. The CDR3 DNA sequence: TGCAGTGCTAGAGGCACAGGGGGCTTTCAGTACGAGCAGTACTTC.